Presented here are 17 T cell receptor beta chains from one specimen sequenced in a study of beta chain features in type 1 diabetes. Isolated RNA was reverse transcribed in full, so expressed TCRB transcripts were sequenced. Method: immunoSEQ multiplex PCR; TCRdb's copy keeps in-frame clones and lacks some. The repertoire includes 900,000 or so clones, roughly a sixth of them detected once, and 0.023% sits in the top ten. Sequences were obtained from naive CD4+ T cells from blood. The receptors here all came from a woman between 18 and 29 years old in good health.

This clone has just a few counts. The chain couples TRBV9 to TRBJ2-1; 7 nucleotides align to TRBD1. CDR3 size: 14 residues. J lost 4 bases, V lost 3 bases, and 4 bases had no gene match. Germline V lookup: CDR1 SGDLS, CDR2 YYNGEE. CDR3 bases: TGTGCCAGCAGCGGTAAGGGACAGTACAATGAGCAGTTCTTC. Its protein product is CASSGKGQYNEQFF.

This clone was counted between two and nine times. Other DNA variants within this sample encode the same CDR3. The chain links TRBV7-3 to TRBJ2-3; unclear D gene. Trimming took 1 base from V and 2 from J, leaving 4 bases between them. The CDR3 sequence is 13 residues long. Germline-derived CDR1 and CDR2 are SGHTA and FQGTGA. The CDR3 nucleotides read TGTGCCAGCAGCTTAAGTCCCACAGATACGCAGTATTTT. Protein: CASSLSPTDTQYF.

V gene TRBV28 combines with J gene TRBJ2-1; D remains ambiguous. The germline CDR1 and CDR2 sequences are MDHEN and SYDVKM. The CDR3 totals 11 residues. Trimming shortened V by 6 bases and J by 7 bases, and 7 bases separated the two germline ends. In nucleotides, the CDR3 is TGTGCCAGCAGGTTAACGAATGAGCAGTTCTTC. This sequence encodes CASRLTNEQFF.

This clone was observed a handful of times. This CDR3 is CASSPSGGAEEQYF. For the CDR3, the DNA is TGTGCCAGCAGCCCCTCAGGGGGCGCGGAGGAGCAGTACTTC. The chain combines TRBV28 with TRBJ2-7, with 8 bases identical to TRBD1. CDR3 length: 14 amino acids. The V and J ends lost 6 bases and 7 bases, in that order; junction bases with no gene match: 11. Germline V gene data show CDR1 as MDHEN and CDR2 as SYDVKM.

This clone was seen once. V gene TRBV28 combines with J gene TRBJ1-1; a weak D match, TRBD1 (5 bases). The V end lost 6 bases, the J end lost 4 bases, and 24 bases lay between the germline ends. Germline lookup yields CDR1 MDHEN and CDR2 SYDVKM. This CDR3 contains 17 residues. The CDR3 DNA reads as TGTGCCAGCAGCCTATCCGGGACTCCCCAACGAGGCACTGAAGCTTTCTTT. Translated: CASSLSGTPQRGTEAFF.

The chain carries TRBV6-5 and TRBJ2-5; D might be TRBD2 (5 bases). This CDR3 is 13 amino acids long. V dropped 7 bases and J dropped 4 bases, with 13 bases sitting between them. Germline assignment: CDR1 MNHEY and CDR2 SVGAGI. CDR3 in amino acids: CASKRVGGETQYF. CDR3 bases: TGTGCCAGCAAGAGGGTCGGAGGAGAGACCCAGTACTTC.

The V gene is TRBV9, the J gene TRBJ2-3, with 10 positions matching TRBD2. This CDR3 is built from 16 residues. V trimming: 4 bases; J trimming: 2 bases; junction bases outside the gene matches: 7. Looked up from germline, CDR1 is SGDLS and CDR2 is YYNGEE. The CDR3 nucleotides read TGTGCCAGCAGCCAACTAGCGGGACGTGCCACAGATACGCAGTATTTT. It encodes CASSQLAGRATDTQYF. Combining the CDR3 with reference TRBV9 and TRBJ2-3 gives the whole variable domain DSGVTQTPKHLITATGQRVTLRCSPRSGDLSVYWYQQSLDQGLQFLIQYYNGEERAKGNILERFSAQQFPDLHSELNLSSLELGDSALYFCASSQLAGRATDTQYFGPGTRLTVL.

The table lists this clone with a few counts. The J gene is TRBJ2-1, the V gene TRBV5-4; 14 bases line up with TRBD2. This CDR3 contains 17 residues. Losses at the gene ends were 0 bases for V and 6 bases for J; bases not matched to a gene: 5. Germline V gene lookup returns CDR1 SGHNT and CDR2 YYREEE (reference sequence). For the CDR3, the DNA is TGTGCCAGCAGCTTGGGGCGACTAGCGGGAGGGGGCAATGAGCAGTTCTTC. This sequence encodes CASSLGRLAGGGNEQFF. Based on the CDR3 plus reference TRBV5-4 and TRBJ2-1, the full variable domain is ETGVTQSPTHLIKTRGQQVTLRCSSQSGHNTVSWYQQALGQGPQFIFQYYREEENGRGNFPPRFSGLQFPNYSSELNVNALELDDSALYLCASSLGRLAGGGNEQFFGPGTRLTVL.

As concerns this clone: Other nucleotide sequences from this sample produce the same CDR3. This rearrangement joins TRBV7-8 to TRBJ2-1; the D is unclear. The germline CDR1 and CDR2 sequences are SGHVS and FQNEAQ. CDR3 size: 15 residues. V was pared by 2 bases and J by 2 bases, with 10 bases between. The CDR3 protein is CASSLSGHPYNEQFF. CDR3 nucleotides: TGTGCCAGCAGCTTATCGGGTCACCCCTACAATGAGCAGTTCTTC. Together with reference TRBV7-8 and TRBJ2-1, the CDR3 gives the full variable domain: GAGVSQSPRYKVAKRGQDVALRCDPISGHVSLFWYQQALGQGPEFLTYFQNEAQLDKSGLPSDRFFAERPEGSVSTLKIQRTQQEDSAVYLCASSLSGHPYNEQFFGPGTRLTVL.

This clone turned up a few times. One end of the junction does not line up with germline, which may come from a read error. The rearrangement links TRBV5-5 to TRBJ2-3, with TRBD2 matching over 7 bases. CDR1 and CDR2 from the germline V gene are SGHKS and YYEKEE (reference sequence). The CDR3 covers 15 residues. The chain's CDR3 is CASSSRRGSRDTQYF. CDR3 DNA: TGTGCCAGCAGCAGCAGACGCGGGAGCAGAGATACGCAGTATTTT.

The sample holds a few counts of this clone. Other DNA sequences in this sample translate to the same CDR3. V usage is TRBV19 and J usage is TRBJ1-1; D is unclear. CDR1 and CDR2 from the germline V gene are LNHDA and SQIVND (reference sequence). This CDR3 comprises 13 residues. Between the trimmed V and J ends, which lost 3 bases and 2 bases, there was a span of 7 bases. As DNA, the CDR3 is TGTGCCAGTAGTATTGGGCCCAACACTGAAGCTTTCTTT. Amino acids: CASSIGPNTEAFF.

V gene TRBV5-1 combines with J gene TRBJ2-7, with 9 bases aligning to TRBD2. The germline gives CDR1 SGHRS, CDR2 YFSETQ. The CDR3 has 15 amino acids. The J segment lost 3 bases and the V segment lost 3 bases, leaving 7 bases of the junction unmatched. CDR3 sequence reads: CASSSAAGGLYEQYF. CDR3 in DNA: TGCGCCAGCAGCTCGGCAGCGGGAGGTCTCTACGAGCAGTACTTC. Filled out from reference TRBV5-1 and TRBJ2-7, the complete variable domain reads KAGVTQTPRYLIKTRGQQVTLSCSPISGHRSVSWYQQTPGQGLQFLFEYFSETQRNKGNFPGRFSGRQFSNSRSEMNVSTLELGDSALYLCASSSAAGGLYEQYFGPGTRLTVT.

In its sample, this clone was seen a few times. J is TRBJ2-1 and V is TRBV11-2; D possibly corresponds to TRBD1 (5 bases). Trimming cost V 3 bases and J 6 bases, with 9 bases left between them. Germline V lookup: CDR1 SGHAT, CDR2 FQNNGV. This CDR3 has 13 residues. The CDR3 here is CASSLDISNEQFF. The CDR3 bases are TGTGCCAGCAGCTTGGACATATCCAATGAGCAGTTCTTC.

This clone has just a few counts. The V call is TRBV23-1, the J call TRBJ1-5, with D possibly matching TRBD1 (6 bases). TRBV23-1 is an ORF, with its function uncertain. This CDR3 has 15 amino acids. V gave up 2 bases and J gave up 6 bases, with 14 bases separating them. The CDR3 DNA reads TGCGCCAGCAGTCAAGGGGGGGGCGTCGGTCAGCCCCAGCATTTT. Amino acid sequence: CASSQGGGVGQPQHF.

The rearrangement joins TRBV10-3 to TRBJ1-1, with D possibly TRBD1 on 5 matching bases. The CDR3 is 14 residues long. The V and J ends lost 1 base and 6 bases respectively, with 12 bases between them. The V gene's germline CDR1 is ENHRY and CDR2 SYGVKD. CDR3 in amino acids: CAISEWDRHAEAFF. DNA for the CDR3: TGTGCCATCAGTGAGTGGGACCGGCACGCTGAAGCTTTCTTT.

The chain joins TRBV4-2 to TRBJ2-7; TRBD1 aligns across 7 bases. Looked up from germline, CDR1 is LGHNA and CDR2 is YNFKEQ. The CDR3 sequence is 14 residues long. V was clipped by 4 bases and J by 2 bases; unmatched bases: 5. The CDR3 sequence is CASSRIGTAYEQYF. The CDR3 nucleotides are TGTGCCAGCAGCCGAATAGGGACAGCCTACGAGCAGTACTTC.

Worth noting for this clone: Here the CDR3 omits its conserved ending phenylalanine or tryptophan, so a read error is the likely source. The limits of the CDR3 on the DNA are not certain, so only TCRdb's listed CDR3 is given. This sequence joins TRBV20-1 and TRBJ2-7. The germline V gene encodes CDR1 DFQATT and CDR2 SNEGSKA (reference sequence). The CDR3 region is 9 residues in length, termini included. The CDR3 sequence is CSATRDPEM.